This TCR beta chain originates from a study of cytomegalovirus exposure and HLA in healthy donors. Whole-study findings and limits: Apparent HLA restriction characterized most CMV-associated TCR beta chains in a later analysis. In an earlier analysis, most TCR beta V segments were productive about 87% or about 30% of the time.

PCR used 60 Vbeta primers and 13 Jbeta primers. The protocol was immunoSEQ multiplex PCR, while the TCRdb copy is restricted to in-frame clones and leaves out a portion. This sample's clone table lists about 130,000 clones. On this clone: Its antigen is unknown.

Germline lookup yields CDR1 MGHDK and CDR2 SYGVNS. Losses at the gene ends were 4 bases for V and 2 bases for J; bases not matched to a gene: 3. The CDR3 is 15 amino acids. The sequence was obtained from a woman aged 55-75 years in good health and CMV-seronegative. The sequencing sample was made of PBMCs. The chain uses TRBV25-1 and TRBJ2-1, with TRBD1 matching 9 bases. This CDR3 is CASSGGTGTYNEQFF. The CDR3 DNA is TGTGCCAGCAGTGGCGGGACAGGGACCTACAATGAGCAGTTCTTC.